This T cell receptor beta chain was observed in a study of cytomegalovirus exposure and HLA in healthy donors. Broader study findings: Common viral pathogens (according to a later analysis) appeared linked to several of the most significant clusters.

Both 60 Vbeta primers and 13 Jbeta primers went into the PCR. Clones were sequenced by immunoSEQ multiplex PCR, and TCRdb holds only the in-frame ones, with some missing. The profile shows about 160,000 clones, over 70% of them singletons. As regards this clone: Its antigen remains unknown.

The specimen was PBMCs. This clonotype was sampled from a man aged 18 to 30 in good health and CMV-seropositive.

DNA of the CDR3: TGTGCCAGTAGGGCAGGCTACACTGAAGCTTTCTTT. Residues: CASRAGYTEAFF. The chain employs TRBV19 and TRBJ1-1; D ambiguous. The CDR3 length is 12 residues. Trimming stripped 6 bases from V and 3 bases from J, with 8 bases between. CDR1 and CDR2 from the germline V gene are LNHDA and SQIVND (reference sequence).